This TCR beta chain was captured in a study of patients and donors after allogeneic stem cell transplantation. MiXCR was run by TCRdb on the RT-PCR reads, yielding one entry per CDR3 protein. The table has fewer than 75,000 distinct CDR3 sequences, around a quarter seen once. CDR1 and CDR2 from the germline V gene are SSHAT and FNYEAQ (reference sequence). The V gene lost 4 bases and the J gene lost 5 bases, with 10 bases spanning the gap. This CDR3 is built from 13 residues. This clonotype was seen a few times. The sequencing sample was made of blood, either unsorted or a sorted T cell fraction (not recorded which). The rearrangement links TRBV7-7 to TRBJ2-3; D ambiguous. This TCR derives from a human donor who was either an allogeneic HSCT recipient or a stem cell or donor lymphocyte infusion donor (not recorded which). It is not recorded whose cells these are; they may come from a transplant donor. The CDR3 bases are TGTGCCAGCAGCTCCCGGAAGGAAGATACGCAGTATTTT. Its translation: CASSSRKEDTQYF.